The TCR beta chain under discussion was sequenced for a study of T-cell memory formation after mild COVID-19. Study at large: Each donor largely had its own TCR clusters. Study-level findings and limits: Researchers report contracting CD4+ clones mostly in CM and EM, with CD8+ clones in EMRA.

The CDR3 runs 14 residues. Germline lookup yields CDR1 SNHLY and CDR2 FYNNEI. The germline V and J ends were trimmed by 10 bases and 3 bases, with 16 bases remaining between them. Using its own MiXCR run on the 5' RACE reads, TCRdb lists one record per CDR3 protein. Of 400,000 to 450,000 distinct CDR3 sequences in the sample, roughly 17% were seen once. As regards this clonotype: Its matching antigen is unknown.

Specimen: PBMCs or a T cell subset sorted from them (not recorded which). This clonotype was obtained from a man younger than 35 who had mild COVID-19 (a few samples of this study predate the infection). Cell type and time point are not known. The rearrangement links TRBV2 to TRBJ2-4, with D hard to call. Here the CDR3 DNA reads TGTGCCACCACGTTAGCTACGCGCAAAAACATTCAGTACTTC. Protein: CATTLATRKNIQYF.